This T cell receptor beta chain was captured by sequencing in a study of molecular identifiers for immune sequencing clone quantification. Looking at the study overall: Sequencing covered four of five parts into which replicate RNA from approximately 22,000 or 94,000 naive CD8 cells was split.

The sample holds a few counts of this clonotype. What it binds is unknown. The CDR3 has 19 residues. Germline values: CDR1 SGDLS, CDR2 YYNGEE. The V gene lost 4 bases and the J gene lost 6 bases, with 28 bases spanning the gap. General study results and limits: Researchers reportedly could pick up spiked Jurkat TCR RNA from one cell mixed into one million naive cells.

Previously described methods with listed TCR primers produced the bulk TCR libraries. TCRdb itself ran the PCR reads through MiXCR, one entry per CDR3 protein. Among under 800,000 distinct CDR3 sequences, around 25% were seen once, and the ten largest hold about 0.73%. The sequence came from a human donor in good health. Some libraries in this study had Jurkat cell RNA spiked in. Sequenced sample: naive CD8+ T cells from blood, with Jurkat cell RNA spiked in. This sample's subset: FACS-sorted CD8+CD4-CCR7+CD45RA+ naive T cells. V is TRBV9 and J is TRBJ2-2; possibly TRBD2 for D (6 bases). CDR3 sequence: CASSPRPIKGTGVSGELFF. The CDR3 nucleotides are TGTGCCAGCAGCCCCCGTCCAATTAAGGGGACGGGGGTTTCCGGGGAGCTGTTTTTT. The full variable domain, in which reference TRBV9 and TRBJ2-2 provide the parts outside the CDR3, is DSGVTQTPKHLITATGQRVTLRCSPRSGDLSVYWYQQSLDQGLQFLIQYYNGEERAKGNILERFSAQQFPDLHSELNLSSLELGDSALYFCASSPRPIKGTGVSGELFFGEGSRLTVL.